A single sample is the source of the 14 T cell receptor beta chains below, sequenced in a study of cytomegalovirus exposure and HLA in healthy donors. The PCR made use of 60 Vbeta and 13 Jbeta primers. TCRdb's table, derived via immunoSEQ multiplex PCR, lists solely in-frame clones and lacks some. The table records over 100,000 clones, 81% of them present only once. Sequenced: PBMCs. All receptors come from a woman in her thirties in good health and CMV-seronegative.

The chain couples TRBV19 to TRBJ2-1; 11 bases map to TRBD2. V trimming: 6 bases; J trimming: 3 bases; junction bases outside the gene matches: 7. Germline CDR1 LNHDA, CDR2 SQIVND (reference sequence). The length of the CDR3 is 16 residues. In DNA form, the CDR3 reads TGTGCCAGTAGCCCCGGGACTAGCGGATTCTACAATGAGCAGTTCTTC. Protein product: CASSPGTSGFYNEQFF.

This clone was detected a few times. V and J are TRBV5-1 and TRBJ2-3, with TRBD1 matching over 10 bases. The length of the CDR3 is 14 residues. The germline V gene has CDR1 SGHRS and CDR2 YFSETQ. With V trimmed by 6 bases and J by 5 bases, 6 bases remained unmatched. CDR3 DNA: TGCGCCAGCAAAGGGACAGGGGAAGGAGATACGCAGTATTTT. It is translated as CASKGTGEGDTQYF.

This clone has only one observation. The chain employs TRBV19 and TRBJ1-5; no firm D call. CDR3 length equals 16 residues. Deletions cut 1 base from V and 2 bases from J, with 12 bases between. CDR1 LNHDA and CDR2 SQIVND come from the germline V gene (reference sequence). CDR3 sequence reads: CASSIGESGGNQPQHF. In nucleotides, the CDR3 is TGTGCCAGTAGTATAGGGGAGTCGGGAGGCAATCAGCCCCAGCATTTT.

To note about this clone: The junction and the germline gene differ at one end; a read error may be behind it. The chain couples TRBV7-9 to TRBJ2-3; maybe TRBD2 (6 bases). Per germline, CDR1 SEHNR and CDR2 FQNEAQ (reference sequence). The CDR3 has 15 residues. CDR3 nucleotide sequence: TGTTCCAGCAGCTTTTATAGCGGTTCAGAAGATACGCAGTATTTT. This encodes CSSSFYSGSEDTQYF.

The chain links TRBV2 to TRBJ2-1; 8 positions match TRBD2. Germline V gene data show CDR1 as SNHLY and CDR2 as FYNNEI. V was pared by 6 bases and J by 9 bases, with 4 bases of the junction left unmatched. CDR3 length: 12 residues. CDR3 residues: CASSGTSSEQFF. The CDR3 coding sequence is TGTGCCAGCAGCGGGACTAGTAGTGAGCAGTTCTTC.

CDR3 in amino acids: CASSVDRGISYGYTF. The CDR3 bases are TGTGCCAGCAGCGTAGACAGGGGGATTAGCTATGGCTACACCTTC. This chain links TRBV9 with TRBJ1-2, with 8 bases that match TRBD1. Germline V gene lookup returns CDR1 SGDLS and CDR2 YYNGEE. The CDR3 is made up of 15 amino acids. V shed 0 bases and J 4 bases; nucleotides not matched to a gene: 5.

V gene TRBV11-2 combines with J gene TRBJ1-4; a weak D match, TRBD1 (6 bases). This CDR3 comprises 15 residues. V was clipped by 5 bases and J by 8 bases, with 18 bases between them. Germline values: CDR1 SGHAT, CDR2 FQNNGV. The CDR3 reads CASSPGDTNREKLFF. The CDR3 bases are TGTGCCAGCAGCCCCGGGGACACGAATCGGGAAAAACTGTTTTTT.

The CDR3 DNA is TGTGCCAGCAGTGAAGGTCTACGAGAGCAGTACTTC. Amino acid sequence: CASSEGLREQYF. The rearrangement links TRBV6-1 to TRBJ2-7; no definite D call. There are 12 residues in the CDR3. Germline V gene lookup returns CDR1 MNHNS and CDR2 SASEGT. The V and J ends lost 1 base and 7 bases respectively, with 8 bases between them.

The J gene is TRBJ1-5, the V gene TRBV30, with a tentative D call TRBD1 (6 bases). CDR1 is GTSNPN and CDR2 is SVGIG in the germline V gene (reference sequence). The V end lost 5 bases, the J end lost 0 bases, and 11 bases lay between the germline ends. The CDR3 is 14 amino acids. The CDR3 spells CAWARTDSNQPQHF. Here the CDR3 DNA reads TGTGCCTGGGCCCGGACAGATAGCAATCAGCCCCAGCATTTT.

The genes are TRBV18 and TRBJ2-1; maybe TRBD2 (6 bases). V lost 4 bases, J lost 5 bases, and 12 bases lay in between. The CDR3 sequence is 14 residues long. Germline CDR1 KGHSH, CDR2 LQKENI. The CDR3 loop reads CASSRAEGNNEQFF. CDR3 in DNA: TGTGCCAGCTCACGGGCGGAGGGTAACAATGAGCAGTTCTTC.

The genes are TRBV6-1 and TRBJ2-7, with TRBD2 matching over 8 bases. The length of the CDR3 is 14 residues. V was clipped by 7 bases and J by 8 bases; unmatched bases: 13. Germline V gives CDR1 MNHNS, CDR2 SASEGT. CDR3 in amino acids: CASTGGAGERQQYF. CDR3 nucleotide sequence: TGTGCCAGCACGGGGGGGGCGGGAGAACGGCAGCAGTACTTC.

This clone was seen just once. V usage is TRBV10-1 and J usage is TRBJ2-2; perhaps TRBD2 as D (5 bases). Trimming left V 5 bases short and J 2 bases short, with 12 bases between. Germline V lookup: CDR1 WNHNN, CDR2 SYGVQD (reference sequence). The CDR3 consists of 15 residues. The CDR3 DNA sequence: TGCGCCAGCAGTCCCGGGAACTTAAACACCGGGGAGCTGTTTTTT. As protein: CASSPGNLNTGELFF.

J is TRBJ1-5 and V is TRBV7-9; D is possibly TRBD1 (6 bases). Per the germline V gene, CDR1 is SEHNR and CDR2 is FQNEAQ (reference sequence). Trimming removed 5 bases at V and 6 bases at J, with 14 bases between. The CDR3 length is 14 residues. The CDR3 DNA reads as TGTGCCAGCAGCCCTAAGGGGGTTCTTCAGCCCCAGCATTTT. Its translation is CASSPKGVLQPQHF. Supplemented by reference TRBV7-9 and TRBJ1-5, the full variable domain reads DTGVSQNPRHKITKRGQNVTFRCDPISEHNRLYWYRQTLGQGPEFLTYFQNEAQLEKSRLLSDRFSAERPKGSFSTLEIQRTEQGDSAMYLCASSPKGVLQPQHFGDGTRLSIL.

The chain is built from TRBV27 and TRBJ2-5, with 8 bases that match TRBD1. The J call may be faulty, since TRBJ2-7 better matches the DNA end. CDR1 is MNHEY and CDR2 is SMNVEV in the germline V gene (reference sequence). This CDR3 region has 15 residues. In DNA form, the CDR3 reads TGTGCCAGCAGTTTATCACCAGGGGGCGTGTACGAGCAGTACTTC. Amino acid sequence: CASSLSPGGVYEQYF.